Following are 6 T cell receptor beta chains from one sample sequenced in a study of cytotoxic CD8 clonotypes in ibrutinib-treated CLL. Data came from immunoSEQ multiplex PCR; TCRdb stores just in-frame clones and leaves some out. The top ten hold about 5% of the sample, which has 150,000 to 200,000 clones, approximately 80% seen once. Specimen: PBMCs, collected after 24 months of ibrutinib treatment. The source of these receptors is a human donor with chronic lymphocytic leukemia.

This chain joins TRBV5-1 and TRBJ2-7; the D gene is possibly TRBD2 (7 bases). The V and J ends lost 3 bases and 6 bases respectively, with 13 bases between them. The CDR3 is 13 residues long. The germline CDR1 and CDR2 sequences are SGHRS and YFSETQ. The CDR3 DNA follows: TGCGCCAGCAGCTGGGAGGGGGATTCCGAGCAGTACTTC. Residues: CASSWEGDSEQYF.

V gene TRBV7-8 combines with J gene TRBJ2-1; D not resolved. The V gene lost 4 bases and the J gene lost 9 bases, with 10 bases spanning the gap. CDR1 and CDR2 from the germline V gene are SGHVS and FQNEAQ. CDR3 length: 12 amino acids. This CDR3 is CASSSSTGEQFF. CDR3 sequence (DNA): TGTGCCAGCAGCTCGAGTACGGGTGAGCAGTTCTTC.

A single count supports this clone. This chain uses TRBV9 with TRBJ2-2; 11 bases are shared with TRBD2. With V trimmed by 6 bases and J by 6 bases, 10 bases remained unmatched. Germline CDR1 SGDLS, CDR2 YYNGEE. The CDR3 is 16 residues long. Here the CDR3 reads CASNTRLLAGAGELFF. CDR3 nucleotide sequence: TGTGCCAGCAACACCCGTTTACTAGCGGGAGCCGGGGAGCTGTTTTTT. Full variable domain (outside the CDR3, taken from reference TRBV9 and TRBJ2-2): DSGVTQTPKHLITATGQRVTLRCSPRSGDLSVYWYQQSLDQGLQFLIQYYNGEERAKGNILERFSAQQFPDLHSELNLSSLELGDSALYFCASNTRLLAGAGELFFGEGSRLTVL.

This chain links TRBV6-6 with TRBJ1-1, with TRBD1 matching over 8 bases. V was pared by 5 bases and J by 4 bases, with 6 bases of the junction left unmatched. Germline V gene data show CDR1 as MNHNY and CDR2 as SVGAGI (reference sequence). This CDR3 contains 14 residues. CDR3 coding DNA: TGTGCCAGCAGTCCCCCTACAGGGGGCACTGAAGCTTTCTTT. It codes for CASSPPTGGTEAFF.

The CDR3 sequence: CASRTDSPGEKLFF. The DNA of the CDR3 is TGTGCCAGCAGAACCGACAGTCCGGGTGAAAAACTGTTTTTT. The rearrangement links TRBV6-5 to TRBJ1-4; the D gene is possibly TRBD1 (5 bases). The CDR3 is 14 residues long. CDR1 is MNHEY, CDR2 SVGAGI, per germline. Trimming shortened V by 6 bases and J by 7 bases, and 15 bases separated the two germline ends.

This chain joins TRBV7-2 and TRBJ2-1; D not resolved. Germline loops: CDR1 SGHTA, CDR2 FQGNSA. The CDR3 extends over 13 amino acids. V was clipped by 1 base and J by 0 bases, with 1 base between them. The CDR3 DNA reads TGTGCCAGCAGCTTAGACTCCTACAATGAGCAGTTCTTC. Protein product: CASSLDSYNEQFF.